These 8 T cell receptor beta chains came from one sample sequenced in a study of molecular identifiers for immune sequencing clone quantification. TCRdb fed the PCR reads into MiXCR, producing one record per CDR3 protein. The sample has over 300,000 distinct CDR3 sequences, about 23% seen once. The sequencing input was naive CD8+ T cells from blood, with Jurkat cell RNA spiked in. Subset here: FACS-sorted CD8+CD4-CCR7+CD45RA+ naive T cells. The receptors shown here come from a human donor in good health. Some libraries in this study had Jurkat cell RNA spiked in.

This clonotype appeared many times. This sequence joins TRBV3-1 and TRBJ2-2; D perhaps matches TRBD1 (5 bases). Trimming pared 2 bases from V and 1 base from J, leaving 8 bases between. CDR1 LGHDT and CDR2 YNNKEL come from the germline V gene (reference sequence). The CDR3 totals 15 residues. In DNA form, the CDR3 reads TGTGCCAGCAGCCAACCGACAGTGAACACCGGGGAGCTGTTTTTT. This sequence encodes CASSQPTVNTGELFF. The variable domain in full, with the rest retrieved from reference TRBV3-1 and TRBJ2-2, is DTAVSQTPKYLVTQMGNDKSIKCEQNLGHDTMYWYKQDSKKFLKIMFSYNNKELIINETVPNRFSPKSPDKAHLNLHINSLELGDSAVYFCASSQPTVNTGELFFGEGSRLTVL.

This clonotype was recorded many times. V gene TRBV7-3 combines with J gene TRBJ2-3, with 9 bases aligning to TRBD2. The CDR3 length is 16 residues. Germline loops: CDR1 SGHTA, CDR2 FQGTGA. Trimming took 5 bases from V and 2 from J; bases not matched to a gene: 8. The CDR3 region is CASSQLAGGITDTQYF. The CDR3 DNA reads TGTGCCAGCAGCCAGCTGGCGGGAGGGATCACAGATACGCAGTATTTT.

Points on this clonotype: This may be a read error, as it is one base from a much larger clone. V is TRBV30 and J is TRBJ2-7, with 8 nucleotides matching TRBD2. The V gene's germline CDR1 is GTSNPN and CDR2 SVGIG (reference sequence). With 2 bases clipped from V and 2 bases from J, the junction kept 2 bases outside the gene matches. CDR3 length equals 13 residues. The CDR3 sequence: CAWSWRGAYEQYF. Written as DNA, the CDR3 is TGTGCCTGGAGTTGGCGGGGGGCCTACGAGCAGTACTTC. Complete variable domain (other parts from reference TRBV30 and TRBJ2-7): SQTIHQWPATLVQPVGSPLSLECTVEGTSNPNLYWYRQAAGRGLQLLFYSVGIGQISSEVPQNLSASRPQDRQFILSSKKLLLSDSGFYLCAWSWRGAYEQYFGPGTRLTVT.

To note about this clonotype: This may come from a read error, since a much larger clone is one base off. J is TRBJ2-7 and V is TRBV20-1; the D is unclear. The CDR3 contains 14 residues. The V gene's germline CDR1 is DFQATT and CDR2 SNEGSKA (reference sequence). V was pared by 3 bases and J by 0 bases, with 12 bases between. The CDR3 reads CSASSQLHSYEQYF. The CDR3 nucleotides are TGCAGTGCTAGTTCGCAGTTACACTCCTACGAGCAGTACTTC.

This chain links TRBV11-2 with TRBJ2-7; 9 bases line up with TRBD1. CDR1 is SGHAT, CDR2 FQNNGV, per germline. This CDR3 comprises 16 residues. With 2 bases clipped from V and 1 base from J, the junction kept 6 bases outside the gene matches. CDR3 loop: CASSLKRGQGSYEQYF. The CDR3 region has the DNA TGTGCCAGCAGCTTAAAGAGGGGACAGGGATCCTACGAGCAGTACTTC.

This clonotype came up many times. CDR3 bases: TGCAGTGCTAGAGACTGGAACCAAGAGACCCAGTACTTC. It codes for CSARDWNQETQYF. V usage is TRBV20-1 and J usage is TRBJ2-5; no reliable D call. Germline lookup yields CDR1 DFQATT and CDR2 SNEGSKA (reference sequence). This CDR3 region has 13 residues. Trimming cost V 0 bases and J 0 bases, with 5 bases left between them.

Only a few counts were recorded for this clonotype. This chain joins TRBV6-2 or TRBV6-3 and TRBJ2-7, with TRBD2 as a possible D gene (5 bases). The CDR3 runs 13 residues. Germline V gene lookup returns CDR1 MNHEY and CDR2 SVGEGT. V shed 2 bases and J shed 0 bases, with 5 bases lying between them. CDR3 sequence: CASSYDYSYEQYF. The CDR3 region has the DNA TGTGCCAGCAGTTACGACTACTCCTACGAGCAGTACTTC.

The V gene is TRBV5-5, the J gene TRBJ1-1; no clear D. The CDR3 is made up of 17 amino acids. Germline values: CDR1 SGHKS, CDR2 YYEKEE (reference sequence). Trimming took off 0 bases at V and 4 bases at J, with 19 bases between the two ends. The CDR3: CASSLDWYGVSGTEAFF. In nucleotides, the CDR3 is TGTGCCAGCAGCTTGGACTGGTACGGGGTGTCGGGCACTGAAGCTTTCTTT.